This passage covers 28 T cell receptor beta chains from one sample sequenced in a study of blood T cell repertoires in COVID-19. Libraries were prepared by immunoSEQ multiplex PCR; TCRdb keeps only in-frame clonotypes and omits some of them. The sample yields some 200,000 clones, about 86% seen once. The sample taken for sequencing was PBMCs or T cells enriched from blood (not recorded which). These receptors were obtained from a man aged 35-49 years who had recovered from COVID-19.

In its sample, this clone was seen once. The chain recombines TRBV2 with TRBJ2-7, with 8 bases lining up with TRBD1. J gave up 5 bases and V 2 bases, and 8 bases lay outside the gene matches. Germline-derived CDR1 and CDR2 are SNHLY and FYNNEI. The CDR3 has 15 amino acids. This CDR3 reads CASSEYGQGIHEQYF. The CDR3 bases are TGTGCCAGCAGTGAATATGGACAGGGCATCCACGAGCAGTACTTC.

The chain uses TRBV30 and TRBJ1-6; TRBD1 matches 7 bases. This CDR3 has 14 amino acids. Unmatched junction bases numbered 5, after V lost 5 bases and J lost 4 bases. Germline CDR1 is GTSNPN and CDR2 is SVGIG (reference sequence). The CDR3 DNA reads as TGTGCCTGGGGTCCGGGACAGTATAATTCACCCCTCCACTTT. Amino acid sequence: CAWGPGQYNSPLHF. The full variable domain, completed using reference TRBV30 and TRBJ1-6, is SQTIHQWPATLVQPVGSPLSLECTVEGTSNPNLYWYRQAAGRGLQLLFYSVGIGQISSEVPQNLSASRPQDRQFILSSKKLLLSDSGFYLCAWGPGQYNSPLHFGNGTRLTVT.

This chain uses TRBV4-3 with TRBJ1-1; D not resolved. CDR3 size: 14 residues. V lost 0 bases and J 8 bases, leaving 13 bases between the germline ends. Germline CDR1 is LGHNA and CDR2 is YSLEER. This CDR3 reads CASSQDLWADEAFF. The CDR3 bases are TGCGCCAGCAGCCAAGATCTATGGGCTGACGAAGCTTTCTTT.

The rearrangement links TRBV19 to TRBJ2-6, with TRBD1 identical over 9 bases. The CDR3 is 17 amino acids. The junction had 4 bases not matched to a gene; V was cut back by 4 bases and J by 0 bases. Germline V gives CDR1 LNHDA, CDR2 SQIVND (reference sequence). CDR3: CASSTGDRVSGANVLTF. CDR3 nucleotide sequence: TGTGCCAGTAGTACCGGGGACAGGGTCTCTGGGGCCAACGTCCTGACTTTC.

The chain has TRBV28 and TRBJ1-4, with 9 nucleotides matching TRBD1. This CDR3 has 16 amino acids. Per the germline V gene, CDR1 is MDHEN and CDR2 is SYDVKM. Germline trimming cut 4 bases from V and 4 bases from J; bases unmatched to any gene: 7. The CDR3 DNA sequence: TGTGCCAGCAGTTCCTACAGGGGGCAGGGTAATGAAAAACTGTTTTTT. It specifies CASSSYRGQGNEKLFF.

This rearrangement joins TRBV3-1 (or the pseudogene TRBV3-2) to TRBJ2-2; tentatively, D is TRBD2 (6 bases). The CDR3 covers 13 residues. From germline, CDR1 is LGHDT and CDR2 YNNKEL (reference sequence). The V gene lost 1 base and the J gene lost 6 bases, with 6 bases spanning the gap. In DNA form, the CDR3 reads TGTGCCAGCAGCCAAGGCGGGGCCGGGGAGCTGTTTTTT. Translating gives CASSQGGAGELFF.

This sequence joins TRBV28 and TRBJ1-6, with D possibly matching TRBD1 (6 bases). The ends were cut back, 8 bases at V and 5 bases at J, with 13 bases in the middle. The germline V gene encodes CDR1 MDHEN and CDR2 SYDVKM. This CDR3 has 14 amino acids. The CDR3 reads CASLDRHNNSPLHF. In DNA form, the CDR3 reads TGTGCCAGCCTGGACAGACACAATAATTCACCCCTCCACTTT.

The V call is TRBV28, the J call TRBJ2-7, with D unresolved. Germline V gene lookup returns CDR1 MDHEN and CDR2 SYDVKM. V lost 1 base and J 6 bases, leaving 13 bases between the germline ends. This CDR3 comprises 14 residues. This CDR3 is CASSLSRPSPEQYF. CDR3 in DNA: TGTGCCAGCAGTTTATCCAGGCCCTCCCCCGAGCAGTACTTC. The variable domain in full, completed from reference TRBV28 and TRBJ2-7, reads DVKVTQSSRYLVKRTGEKVFLECVQDMDHENMFWYRQDPGLGLRLIYFSYDVKMKEKGDIPEGYSVSREKKERFSLILESASTNQTSMYLCASSLSRPSPEQYFGPGTRLTVT.

This rearrangement joins TRBV2 to TRBJ2-2; maybe TRBD1 (6 bases). CDR3 length: 14 amino acids. Deletions cut 9 bases from V and 4 bases from J, with 15 bases between. The V gene's germline CDR1 is SNHLY and CDR2 FYNNEI. The DNA for the CDR3 is TGTGCCAGACAACACAGGGATGGCACCGGGGAGCTGTTTTTT. Amino acids: CARQHRDGTGELFF.

The gene calls are TRBV11-2 and TRBJ2-5; D might be TRBD2 (6 bases). V was trimmed by 1 base and J by 4 bases, leaving 16 bases between them. Germline CDR1 reads SGHAT; CDR2 reads FQNNGV. The CDR3 is 16 amino acids. CDR3 bases: TGTGCCAGCAGCTTAGGGGGAATGGGGGGACTAGAGACCCAGTACTTC. Residues: CASSLGGMGGLETQYF.

Concerning this clone: A read error may account for a junction end that differs from germline. This chain uses TRBV5-1 with TRBJ2-6; weak D call: TRBD1 (6 bases). Germline loops: CDR1 SGHRS, CDR2 YFSETQ. The CDR3 is made up of 14 amino acids. This CDR3 reads CASSLGAEANVLTF. The CDR3 region has the DNA TGCGCCAGCAGTTTGGGGGCTGAGGCCAACGTCCTGACTTTC.

The chain has TRBV5-1 and TRBJ2-6; 8 bases fit TRBD1. The CDR3 consists of 16 residues. Germline V lookup: CDR1 SGHRS, CDR2 YFSETQ. The V segment lost 0 bases and the J segment 3 bases; nucleotides outside the gene matches: 2. The CDR3 nucleotides read TGCGCCAGCAGCTTGGGGACAGGGTTTGGGGCCAACGTCCTGACTTTC. Its protein is CASSLGTGFGANVLTF.

The V call is TRBV7-2, the J call TRBJ2-1; the match to TRBD2 covers 8 bases. V was pared by 6 bases and J by 7 bases, with 11 bases of the junction left unmatched. In germline, CDR1 is SGHTA, CDR2 FQGNSA. There are 15 residues in the CDR3. CDR3 nucleotide sequence: TGTGCCAGCAGTCTCGGGGGGGCAATGAGGAATGAGCAGTTCTTC. This codes for CASSLGGAMRNEQFF.

This rearrangement joins TRBV4-1 to TRBJ1-4, with unresolved D. The germline V gene encodes CDR1 MGHRA and CDR2 YSYEKL. The length of the CDR3 is 16 residues. V was trimmed by 0 bases and J by 5 bases, leaving 13 bases between them. This CDR3 reads CASSQDLGRGNEKLFF. The CDR3 DNA sequence: TGCGCCAGCAGCCAAGATTTGGGTCGGGGAAATGAAAAACTGTTTTTT.

This chain links TRBV7-3 with TRBJ2-2; D gene ambiguous. Germline V gives CDR1 SGHTA, CDR2 FQGTGA. The CDR3 is 13 amino acids. V was cut by 0 bases and J by 5 bases, with 4 bases left in between. The CDR3, as DNA: TGTGCCAGCAGCTTAACGTCGACCGGGGAGCTGTTTTTT. This sequence encodes CASSLTSTGELFF.

The gene calls are TRBV25-1 and TRBJ2-1; no reliable D call. Germline-derived CDR1 and CDR2 are MGHDK and SYGVNS. With 3 bases removed from V and 4 bases from J, the gap between germline ends came to 10 bases. This CDR3 contains 14 residues. The CDR3 region is CASSDKLLYNEQFF. The CDR3 DNA reads as TGTGCCAGCAGTGACAAACTCCTGTACAATGAGCAGTTCTTC.

The chain uses TRBV3-1 (or the pseudogene TRBV3-2) and TRBJ2-3; tentatively, D is TRBD2 (5 bases). The CDR3 sequence is 13 residues long. The V end lost 4 bases, the J end lost 1 base, and 6 bases lay between the germline ends. Per germline, CDR1 LGHDT and CDR2 YNNKEL (reference sequence). CDR3 amino acids: CASSRRGTDTQYF. For the CDR3, the DNA is TGTGCCAGCAGCCGGCGGGGCACAGATACGCAGTATTTT.

The V gene is TRBV30, the J gene TRBJ2-3; TRBD2 aligns across 7 bases. From germline, CDR1 is GTSNPN and CDR2 SVGIG (reference sequence). The CDR3 covers 15 residues. The V gene end was trimmed by 0 bases and the J gene end by 4 bases; junction bases not matched to a gene: 7. The CDR3 protein is CAWSVERGGPDTQYF. Here the CDR3 DNA reads TGTGCCTGGAGTGTAGAGCGGGGTGGGCCAGATACGCAGTATTTT.

Comment on this clone: This sample also contains other DNA sequences that code for the same CDR3. The chain is built from TRBV3-1 (or the pseudogene TRBV3-2) and TRBJ1-6; possibly TRBD1 for D (6 bases). The germline V and J ends were trimmed by 6 bases and 7 bases, with 13 bases remaining between them. Germline CDR1 reads LGHDT; CDR2 reads YNNKEL (reference sequence). This CDR3 is 14 amino acids long. The CDR3 DNA is TGTGCCAGCAGTCCCGGACAGAGCAATTCACCCCTCCACTTT. It yields the protein CASSPGQSNSPLHF.

CDR3 sequence (DNA): TGTGCCAGCAGCTTAGCGGGCGTTGGGGAAAAACTGTTTTTT. Its protein product is CASSLAGVGEKLFF. This chain uses TRBV7-2 with TRBJ1-4; D remains unclear. CDR1 is SGHTA, CDR2 FQGNSA, per germline. The CDR3 contains 14 residues. V was clipped by 0 bases and J by 8 bases, with 10 bases between them.

V usage is TRBV10-1 and J usage is TRBJ2-1; 11 nucleotides agree with TRBD2. The CDR3 covers 17 residues. Per the germline V gene, CDR1 is WNHNN and CDR2 is SYGVQD (reference sequence). Trimming cost V 3 bases and J 4 bases; bases outside gene matches: 8. In DNA, the CDR3 is TGCGCCAGCAGTGATTCACGTTTAGCGGGGGGGTACAATGAGCAGTTCTTC. This encodes CASSDSRLAGGYNEQFF.

This chain links TRBV2 with TRBJ2-5; a possible D gene is TRBD1 (6 bases). Germline loops: CDR1 SNHLY, CDR2 FYNNEI. The length of the CDR3 is 15 residues. Trimming pared 3 bases from V and 1 base from J, leaving 12 bases between. CDR3 DNA sequence: TGTGCCAGCAGTGATAGGGGGTACCGCCAAGAGACCCAGTACTTC. Translation: CASSDRGYRQETQYF.

This clone was observed once. The J gene is TRBJ2-1, the V gene TRBV23-1; TRBD1 matches at 7 bases. TRBV23-1 is labeled an ORF, and its function is uncertain. The trim removed 0 bases at V and 3 bases at J, leaving 8 bases unmatched. This CDR3 contains 17 residues. The chain's CDR3 is CASSQSGQYTDYNEQFF. The CDR3 DNA sequence: TGCGCCAGCAGTCAATCGGGACAGTACACGGACTACAATGAGCAGTTCTTC.

V gene TRBV29-1 combines with J gene TRBJ1-2, with 9 bases identical to TRBD1. Trimming cost V 4 bases and J 5 bases; bases outside gene matches: 11. There are 15 residues in the CDR3. The germline gives CDR1 SQVTM, CDR2 ANQGSEA. CDR3: CSVGNTGGKNYGYTF. The CDR3 DNA reads as TGCAGCGTTGGAAATACAGGGGGCAAAAATTATGGCTACACCTTC. Full variable domain (remainder filled in from reference TRBV29-1 and TRBJ1-2): SAVISQKPSRDICQRGTSLTIQCQVDSQVTMMFWYRQQPGQSLTLIATANQGSEATYESGFVIDKFPISRPNLTFSTLTVSNMSPEDSSIYLCSVGNTGGKNYGYTFGSGTRLTVV.

The chain links TRBV27 to TRBJ2-4; 7 nucleotides align to TRBD2. V trimming: 6 bases; J trimming: 2 bases; junction bases outside the gene matches: 10. Per germline, CDR1 MNHEY and CDR2 SMNVEV (reference sequence). This CDR3 is 16 amino acids long. For the CDR3, the DNA is TGTGCCAGCAGGGGGAGGGTCGAATCTACCAAAAACATTCAGTACTTC. Translated: CASRGRVESTKNIQYF.

The gene calls are TRBV14 and TRBJ2-6, with TRBD1 identical over 7 bases. This CDR3 spans 18 amino acids. Germline V gene sequence: CDR1 SGHDN, CDR2 FVKESK. V lost 0 bases to trimming and J lost 2 bases; unmatched junction nucleotides: 7. CDR3 bases: TGTGCCAGCAGCCAAGATCTGCGACAGGGTCCTGGGGCCAACGTCCTGACTTTC. Translated: CASSQDLRQGPGANVLTF.

This chain joins TRBV7-2 and TRBJ2-2; 11 bases match TRBD2. There are 16 residues in the CDR3. CDR1 and CDR2 from the germline V gene are SGHTA and FQGNSA. J was trimmed by 0 bases and V by 5 bases; bases with no gene match: 2. Here the CDR3 reads CASSKTSGTNTGELFF. The CDR3 nucleotides read TGTGCCAGCAGCAAGACTAGCGGGACGAACACCGGGGAGCTGTTTTTT.

The chain combines TRBV7-8 with TRBJ1-2; D is ambiguous. Germline values: CDR1 SGHVS, CDR2 FQNEAQ. V lost 5 bases to trimming and J lost 6 bases, with 13 bases between them. The CDR3 consists of 13 residues. The CDR3 sequence is CASSLRDANGYTF. The CDR3 DNA reads as TGTGCCAGCAGCCTCCGGGATGCCAATGGCTACACCTTC.